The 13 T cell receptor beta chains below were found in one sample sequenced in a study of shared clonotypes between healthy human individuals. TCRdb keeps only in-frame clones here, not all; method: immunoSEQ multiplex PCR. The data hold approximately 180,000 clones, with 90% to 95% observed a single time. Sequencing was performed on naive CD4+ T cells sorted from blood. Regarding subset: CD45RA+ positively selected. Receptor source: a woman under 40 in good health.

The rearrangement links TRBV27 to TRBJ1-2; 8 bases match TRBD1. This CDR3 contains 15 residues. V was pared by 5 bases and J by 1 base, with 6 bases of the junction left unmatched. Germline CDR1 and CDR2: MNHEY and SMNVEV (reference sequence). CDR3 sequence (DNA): TGTGCCAGCAGTCCCCGGACAGGGATTAACTATGGCTACACCTTC. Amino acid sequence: CASSPRTGINYGYTF.

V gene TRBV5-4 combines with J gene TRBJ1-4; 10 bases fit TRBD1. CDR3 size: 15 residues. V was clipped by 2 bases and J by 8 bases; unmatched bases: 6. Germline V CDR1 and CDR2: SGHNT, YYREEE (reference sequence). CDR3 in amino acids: CASSLGGTGAEKLFF. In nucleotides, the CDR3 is TGTGCCAGCAGCTTAGGCGGGACAGGGGCCGAAAAACTGTTTTTT.

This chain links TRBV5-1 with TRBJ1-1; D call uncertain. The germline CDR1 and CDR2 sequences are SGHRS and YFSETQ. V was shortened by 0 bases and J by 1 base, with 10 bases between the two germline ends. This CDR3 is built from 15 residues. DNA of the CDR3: TGCGCCAGCAGCTTGGTTGTCAGTTCGAACACTGAAGCTTTCTTT. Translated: CASSLVVSSNTEAFF. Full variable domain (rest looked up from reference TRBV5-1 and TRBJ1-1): KAGVTQTPRYLIKTRGQQVTLSCSPISGHRSVSWYQQTPGQGLQFLFEYFSETQRNKGNFPGRFSGRQFSNSRSEMNVSTLELGDSALYLCASSLVVSSNTEAFFGQGTRLTVV.

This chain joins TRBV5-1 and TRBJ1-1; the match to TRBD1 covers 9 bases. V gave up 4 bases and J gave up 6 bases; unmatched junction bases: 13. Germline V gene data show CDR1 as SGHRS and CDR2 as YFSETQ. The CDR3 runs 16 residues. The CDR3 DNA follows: TGCGCCAGCAGCACCGCCGGGACAGGGAACAGCGCTGAAGCTTTCTTT. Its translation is CASSTAGTGNSAEAFF.

The CDR3 sequence is CSVRDRAQYF. The DNA for the CDR3 is TGCAGCGTGAGGGACAGGGCGCAGTATTTT. The chain carries TRBV29-1 and TRBJ2-3; TRBD1 agrees at 9 bases. Germline CDR1 reads SQVTM; CDR2 reads ANQGSEA. The CDR3 runs to 10 residues. V shed 6 bases, J shed 10 bases, and the junction held 2 bases outside the gene matches.

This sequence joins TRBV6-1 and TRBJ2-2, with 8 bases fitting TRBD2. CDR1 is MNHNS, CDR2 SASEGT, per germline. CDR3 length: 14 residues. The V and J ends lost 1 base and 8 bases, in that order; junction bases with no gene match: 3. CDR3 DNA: TGTGCCAGCAGTGAAGTGCCTAGCGGGGGGGAGCTGTTTTTT. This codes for CASSEVPSGGELFF.

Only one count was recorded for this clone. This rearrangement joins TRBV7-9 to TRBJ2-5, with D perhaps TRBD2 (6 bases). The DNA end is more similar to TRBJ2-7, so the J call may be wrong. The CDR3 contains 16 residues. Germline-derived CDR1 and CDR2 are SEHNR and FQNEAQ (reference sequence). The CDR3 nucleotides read TGTGCCAGCAGCGACGTACTAGCCCCGTCGGTGTACGAGCAGTACTTC. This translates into CASSDVLAPSVYEQYF.

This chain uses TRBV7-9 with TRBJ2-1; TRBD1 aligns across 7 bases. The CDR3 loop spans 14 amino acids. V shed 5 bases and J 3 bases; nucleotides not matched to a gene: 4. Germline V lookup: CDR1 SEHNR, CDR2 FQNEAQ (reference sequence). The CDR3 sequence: CASSHRDSYNEQFF. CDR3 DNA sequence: TGTGCCAGCAGCCACCGGGACAGCTACAATGAGCAGTTCTTC.

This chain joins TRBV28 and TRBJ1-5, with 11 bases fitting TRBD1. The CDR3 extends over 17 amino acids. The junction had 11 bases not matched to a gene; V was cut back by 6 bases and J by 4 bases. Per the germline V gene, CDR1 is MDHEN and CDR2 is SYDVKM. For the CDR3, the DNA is TGTGCCAGCAGACACGCCGGGACAGGGGGTTTAAATCAGCCCCAGCATTTT. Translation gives CASRHAGTGGLNQPQHF.

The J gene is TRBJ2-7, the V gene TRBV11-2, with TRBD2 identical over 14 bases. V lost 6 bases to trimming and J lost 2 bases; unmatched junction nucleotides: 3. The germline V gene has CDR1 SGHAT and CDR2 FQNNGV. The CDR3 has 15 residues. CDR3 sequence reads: CASRPTSGRAYEQYF. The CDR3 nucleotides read TGTGCCAGCAGACCGACTAGCGGGAGGGCCTACGAGCAGTACTTC. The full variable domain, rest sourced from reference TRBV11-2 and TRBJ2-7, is EAGVAQSPRYKIIEKRQSVAFWCNPISGHATLYWYQQILGQGPKLLIQFQNNGVVDDSQLPKDRFSAERLKGVDSTLKIQPAKLEDSAVYLCASRPTSGRAYEQYFGPGTRLTVT.

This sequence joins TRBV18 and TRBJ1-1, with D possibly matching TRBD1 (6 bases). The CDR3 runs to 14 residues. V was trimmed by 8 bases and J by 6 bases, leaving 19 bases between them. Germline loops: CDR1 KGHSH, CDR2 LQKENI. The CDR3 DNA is TGTGCCAGCCAATGGGGGGGCGACGGGGCTGAAGCTTTCTTT. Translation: CASQWGGDGAEAFF.

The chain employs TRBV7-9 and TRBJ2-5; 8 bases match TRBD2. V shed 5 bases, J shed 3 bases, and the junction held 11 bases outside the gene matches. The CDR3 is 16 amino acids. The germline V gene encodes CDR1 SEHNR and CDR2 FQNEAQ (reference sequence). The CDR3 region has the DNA TGTGCCAGCAGCCGTTGGGGAAGCGGGAGAAAAGAGACCCAGTACTTC. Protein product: CASSRWGSGRKETQYF.

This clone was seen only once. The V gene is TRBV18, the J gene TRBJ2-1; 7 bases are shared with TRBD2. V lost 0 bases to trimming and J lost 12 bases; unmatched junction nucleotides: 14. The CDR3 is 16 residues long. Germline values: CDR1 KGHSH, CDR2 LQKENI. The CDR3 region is CASSPPGQAGGGGQFF. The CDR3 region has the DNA TGTGCCAGCTCACCACCGGGTCAGGCAGGCGGCGGGGGGCAGTTCTTC.